Listed below are T cell receptor beta chains from one sample, sequenced in a study of blood T cells in healthy people across ages. TCRdb reanalysed the 5' RACE reads using MiXCR and keeps one entry per CDR3 protein. The profile shows around 1,000,000 distinct CDR3 sequences, 20% to 25% of them singletons. The data were also submitted as part of a second study, on T cells of mothers and their children.

The specimen was blood. These TCRs come from a girl aged 2 to 10 in good health. Each CDR3 is given with its conserved first and last residue. The D gene is left open where the match is weak. Size is omitted from some rows. Given values are once, few, many or a class for expanded clones.

TRBV7-2	TRBJ1-2	few	.	TGTGCCAGCAGCAATAACTATGGCTACACCTTC	CASSNNYGYTF
TRBV6-6	TRBJ2-3	.	.	TGTGCCAGCAGCGGCTATAGCACAGATACGCAGTATTTT	CASSGYSTDTQYF
TRBV20-1	TRBJ1-1	.	.	TGCAGTGCGCCGGTCTGGGGGGATGAAGCTTTCTTT	CSAPVWGDEAFF
TRBV2	TRBJ1-4	.	.	TGTGCCAGCAGTGTCGTAAAGGGATTCAATGAAAAACTGTTTTTT	CASSVVKGFNEKLFF
TRBV3-1	TRBJ2-1	many	.	TGTGCCAGCAGCCAAGAGTCGGGACACCACAATGAGCAGTTCTTC	CASSQESGHHNEQFF
TRBV28	TRBJ1-3	.	TRBD1	TGTGCCAGCAGGGACAGGGGGGCTGGAAACACCATGTATTTT	CASRDRGAGNTMYF
TRBV6-5	TRBJ2-1	.	.	TGTGCCAGCAGTCCGGACCAATACAATGAGCAGTTCTTC	CASSPDQYNEQFF
TRBV20-1	TRBJ2-5	.	.	TGCAGTGCTAGAGACAACCTCGGGACCCAGTACTTC	CSARDNLGTQYF
TRBV14	TRBJ2-5	.	TRBD2	TGTGCCAGCTCCATTACTAGCGCGCAAGAGACCCAGTACTTC	CASSITSAQETQYF
TRBV2	TRBJ1-1	once	TRBD1	TGTGCCAGCAGGGGGACAGGCCTGGAGGCTTTCTTT	CASRGTGLEAFF
TRBV27	TRBJ2-6	.	.	TGTGCCAGCACAGGGGTCAGCTCTGGGGCCAACGTCCTGACTTTC	CASTGVSSGANVLTF
TRBV12-3/TRBV12-4	TRBJ2-4	.	TRBD1	TGTGCCAGCGGGACAGGGAAGGGAAACATTCAGTACTTC	CASGTGKGNIQYF
TRBV6-5	TRBJ1-2	.	TRBD1	TGTGCCAGCGGGGGGACAGGCGGGACGAGCAGTGGCTACACCTTC	CASGGTGGTSSGYTF
TRBV6-5	TRBJ1-2	.	.	TGTGCCAGCAGTTACTCGATCTCGACGCGGGGGTACACCTTC	CASSYSISTRGYTF
TRBV7-2	TRBJ2-5	.	.	TGTGCCAGCAGCTTAGTATCAAAAGAGACCCAGTACTTC	CASSLVSKETQYF
TRBV4-1	TRBJ2-7	.	TRBD1	TGCGCCAGCAGCCAAGTTTTAACGGGACAGCACTACGAGCAGTACTTC	CASSQVLTGQHYEQYF
TRBV12-3/TRBV12-4	TRBJ1-2	.	.	TGTGCCAGCAGCCGTGACAACTATGGCTACACCTTC	CASSRDNYGYTF
TRBV20-1	TRBJ2-2	few	.	TGCAGTGCTAGTCTGGGGGTGAACACCGGGGAGCTGTTTTTT	CSASLGVNTGELFF
TRBV10-3	TRBJ2-1	.	TRBD2	TGTGCCATCAGCCCCGGGACTAGCGGGATCGATGAGCAGTTCTTC	CAISPGTSGIDEQFF
TRBV27	TRBJ1-5	.	TRBD1	TGTGCCAGCACCTTGCACCCGGGACAGGGGGACGGTGGGAATCAGCCCCAGCATTTT	CASTLHPGQGDGGNQPQHF
TRBV12-5	TRBJ2-3	few	.	TGTGCTAGTGGTTTGGTGGGAGCCACAGATACGCAGTATTTT	CASGLVGATDTQYF
TRBV7-6	TRBJ2-3	once	.	TGTGCCAGCAGCTTAGAGCTAGCGAGCACAGATACGCAGTATTTT	CASSLELASTDTQYF
TRBV29-1	TRBJ2-7	few	.	TGCAGCGTTAGCTCTTCCCCCTACGAGCAGTACTTC	CSVSSSPYEQYF
TRBV24-1	TRBJ2-3	few	.	TGTGCCACCAGTGGACCGGGAATCACAGATACGCAGTATTTT	CATSGPGITDTQYF
TRBV20-1	TRBJ2-5	few	.	TGCAGTGCTAGAACGGGAGCAATTGGAGAGACCCAGTACTTC	CSARTGAIGETQYF
TRBV20-1	TRBJ2-4	.	TRBD1	TGCAGTGCCTACTCCGGGACAGGGGAAGACATTCAGTACTTC	CSAYSGTGEDIQYF
TRBV12-3/TRBV12-4	TRBJ2-3	.	.	TGTGCCAGCGGCTTGTCAGGGGATACGCAGTATTTT	CASGLSGDTQYF
TRBV7-2	TRBJ1-2	.	.	TGTGCCAGCAGATCAAAGGGCCCATGGTCGACCCCATTGGGCTATGGCTACACCTTC	CASRSKGPWSTPLGYGYTF